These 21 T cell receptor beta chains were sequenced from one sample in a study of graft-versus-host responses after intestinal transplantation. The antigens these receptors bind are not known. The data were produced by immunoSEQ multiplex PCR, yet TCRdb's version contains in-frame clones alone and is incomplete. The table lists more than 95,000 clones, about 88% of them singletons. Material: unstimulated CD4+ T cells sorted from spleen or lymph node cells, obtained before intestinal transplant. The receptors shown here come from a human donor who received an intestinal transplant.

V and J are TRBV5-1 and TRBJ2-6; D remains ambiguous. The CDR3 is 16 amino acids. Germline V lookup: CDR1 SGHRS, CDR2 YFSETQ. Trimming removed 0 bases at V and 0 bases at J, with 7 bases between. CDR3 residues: CASSLGPASGANVLTF. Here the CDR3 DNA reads TGCGCCAGCAGCTTGGGACCTGCCTCTGGGGCCAACGTCCTGACTTTC.

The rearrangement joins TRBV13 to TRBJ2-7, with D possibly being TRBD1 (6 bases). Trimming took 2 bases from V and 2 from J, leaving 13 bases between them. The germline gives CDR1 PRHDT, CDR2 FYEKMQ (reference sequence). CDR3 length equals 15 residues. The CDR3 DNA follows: TGTGCCAGCAGCTTAAGGCCCAGGGGTCCCTACGAGCAGTACTTC. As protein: CASSLRPRGPYEQYF.

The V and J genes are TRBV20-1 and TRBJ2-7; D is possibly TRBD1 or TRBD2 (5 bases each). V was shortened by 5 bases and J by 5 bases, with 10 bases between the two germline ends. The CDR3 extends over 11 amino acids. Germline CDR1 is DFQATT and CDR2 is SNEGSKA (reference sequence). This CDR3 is CSAGGVDEQYF. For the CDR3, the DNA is TGCAGTGCTGGGGGTGTGGACGAGCAGTACTTC.

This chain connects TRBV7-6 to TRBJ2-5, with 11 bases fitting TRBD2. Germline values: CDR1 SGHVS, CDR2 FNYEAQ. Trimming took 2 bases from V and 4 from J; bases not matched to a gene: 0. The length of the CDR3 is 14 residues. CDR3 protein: CASSLLAGGETQYF. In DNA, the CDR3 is TGTGCCAGCAGCTTACTAGCGGGAGGAGAGACCCAGTACTTC.

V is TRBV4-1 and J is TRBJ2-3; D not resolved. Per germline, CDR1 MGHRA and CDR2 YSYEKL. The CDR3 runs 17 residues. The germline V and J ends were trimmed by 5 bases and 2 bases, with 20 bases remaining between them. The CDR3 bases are TGCGCCAGCAGCGTCACCATCAGACGTAACCCCACAGATACGCAGTATTTT. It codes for CASSVTIRRNPTDTQYF.

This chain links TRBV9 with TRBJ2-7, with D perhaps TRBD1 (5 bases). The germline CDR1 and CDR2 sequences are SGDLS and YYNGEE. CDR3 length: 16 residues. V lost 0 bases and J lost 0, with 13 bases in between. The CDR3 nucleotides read TGTGCCAGCAGCGTAGATCCAGGGATGACCTCCTACGAGCAGTACTTC. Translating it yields CASSVDPGMTSYEQYF.

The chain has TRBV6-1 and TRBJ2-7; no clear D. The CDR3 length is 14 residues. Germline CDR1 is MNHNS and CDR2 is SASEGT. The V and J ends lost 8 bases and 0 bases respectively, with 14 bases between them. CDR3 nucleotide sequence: TGTGCCAGCGATCGCGGCACGAGCTCCTACGAGCAGTACTTC. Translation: CASDRGTSSYEQYF.

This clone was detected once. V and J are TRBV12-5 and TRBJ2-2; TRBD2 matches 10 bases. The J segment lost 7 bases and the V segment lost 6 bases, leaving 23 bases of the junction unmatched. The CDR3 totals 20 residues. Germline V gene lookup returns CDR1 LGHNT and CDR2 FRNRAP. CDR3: CASGFFFIGRLAGDGGELFF. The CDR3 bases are TGTGCTAGTGGGTTCTTTTTTATCGGGCGGCTAGCGGGAGATGGCGGGGAGCTGTTTTTT.

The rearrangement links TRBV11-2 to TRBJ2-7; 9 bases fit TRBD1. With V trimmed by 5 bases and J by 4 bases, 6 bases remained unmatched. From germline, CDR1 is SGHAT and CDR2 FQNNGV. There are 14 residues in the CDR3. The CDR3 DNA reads TGTGCCAGCAGCCCGGGACAGGGAGGTTACGAGCAGTACTTC. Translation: CASSPGQGGYEQYF.

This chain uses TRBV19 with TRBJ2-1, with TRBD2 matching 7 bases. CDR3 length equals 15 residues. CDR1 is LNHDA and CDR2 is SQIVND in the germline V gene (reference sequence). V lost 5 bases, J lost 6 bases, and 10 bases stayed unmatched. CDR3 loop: CASSSRTRGVNEQFF. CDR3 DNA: TGTGCCAGTAGTTCCCGGACTAGAGGAGTCAATGAGCAGTTCTTC.

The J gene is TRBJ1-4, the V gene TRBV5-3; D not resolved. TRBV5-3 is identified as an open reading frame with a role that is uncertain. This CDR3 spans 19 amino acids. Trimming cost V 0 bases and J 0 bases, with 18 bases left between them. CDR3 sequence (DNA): TGTGCCAGAAGCTTGGCCTTTGGCCCCCAAAGCGCAACTAATGAAAAACTGTTTTTT. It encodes CARSLAFGPQSATNEKLFF.

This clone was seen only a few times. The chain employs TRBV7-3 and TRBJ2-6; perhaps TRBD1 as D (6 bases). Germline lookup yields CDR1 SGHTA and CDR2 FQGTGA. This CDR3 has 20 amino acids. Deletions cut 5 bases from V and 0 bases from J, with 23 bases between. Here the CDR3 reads CASSPIYEGVTVSGANVLTF. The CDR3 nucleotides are TGTGCCAGCAGCCCAATATACGAGGGGGTAACTGTCTCTGGGGCCAACGTCCTGACTTTC.

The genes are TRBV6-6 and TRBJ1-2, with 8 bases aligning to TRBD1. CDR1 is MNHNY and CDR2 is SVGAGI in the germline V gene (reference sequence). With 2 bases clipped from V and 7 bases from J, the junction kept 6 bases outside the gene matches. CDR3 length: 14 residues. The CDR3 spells CASSYASGGSGYTF. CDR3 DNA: TGTGCCAGCAGTTACGCCTCAGGGGGCTCTGGCTACACCTTC.

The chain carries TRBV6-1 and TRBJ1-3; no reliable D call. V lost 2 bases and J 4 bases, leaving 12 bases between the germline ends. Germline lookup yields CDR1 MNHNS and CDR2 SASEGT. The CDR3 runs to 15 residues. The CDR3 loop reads CASSEYGTAGNTIYF. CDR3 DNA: TGTGCCAGCAGTGAATACGGAACCGCGGGAAACACCATATATTTT.

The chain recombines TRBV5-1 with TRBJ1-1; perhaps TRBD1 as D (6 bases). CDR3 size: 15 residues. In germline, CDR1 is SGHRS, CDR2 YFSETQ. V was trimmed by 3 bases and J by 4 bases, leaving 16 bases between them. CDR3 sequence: CASSYYQGRSTEAFF. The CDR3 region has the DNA TGCGCCAGCAGCTACTATCAGGGGCGAAGCACTGAAGCTTTCTTT. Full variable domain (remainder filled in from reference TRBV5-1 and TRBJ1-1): KAGVTQTPRYLIKTRGQQVTLSCSPISGHRSVSWYQQTPGQGLQFLFEYFSETQRNKGNFPGRFSGRQFSNSRSEMNVSTLELGDSALYLCASSYYQGRSTEAFFGQGTRLTVV.

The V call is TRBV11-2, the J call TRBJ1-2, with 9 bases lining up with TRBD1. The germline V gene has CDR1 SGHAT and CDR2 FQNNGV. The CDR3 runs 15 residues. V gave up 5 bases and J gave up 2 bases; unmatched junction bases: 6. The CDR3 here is CASSGDRAKNYGYTF. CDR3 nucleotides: TGTGCCAGCAGCGGGGACAGGGCGAAGAACTATGGCTACACCTTC.

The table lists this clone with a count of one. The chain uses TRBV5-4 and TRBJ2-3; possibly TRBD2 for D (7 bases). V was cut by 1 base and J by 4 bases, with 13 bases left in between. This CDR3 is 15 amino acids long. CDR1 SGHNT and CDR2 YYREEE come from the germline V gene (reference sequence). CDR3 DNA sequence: TGTGCCAGCAGCTTGCGGGGGGCCTCCGCAGATACGCAGTATTTT. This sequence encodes CASSLRGASADTQYF.

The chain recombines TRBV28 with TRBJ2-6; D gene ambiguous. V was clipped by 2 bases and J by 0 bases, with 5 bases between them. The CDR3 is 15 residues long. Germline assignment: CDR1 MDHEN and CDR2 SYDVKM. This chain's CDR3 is CASSLVGSGANVLTF. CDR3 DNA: TGTGCCAGCAGTTTAGTAGGCTCTGGGGCCAACGTCCTGACTTTC.

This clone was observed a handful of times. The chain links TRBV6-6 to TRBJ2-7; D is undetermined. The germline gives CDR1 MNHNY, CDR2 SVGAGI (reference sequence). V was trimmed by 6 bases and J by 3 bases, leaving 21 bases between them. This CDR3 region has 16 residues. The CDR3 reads CASSPENIVYGYEQYF. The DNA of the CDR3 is TGTGCCAGCAGCCCAGAAAATATCGTTTATGGCTACGAGCAGTACTTC.

CDR3: CASSLSQWDTIYF. The CDR3 DNA follows: TGTGCCAGCAGTTTATCTCAATGGGACACCATATATTTT. This sequence joins TRBV6-5 and TRBJ1-3; D unresolved. The CDR3 covers 13 residues. Trimming stripped 4 bases from V and 8 bases from J, with 12 bases between. Germline V CDR1 and CDR2: MNHEY, SVGAGI.

CDR3 nucleotide sequence: TGTGCCAGCAGTCGAACTATGCGCGCAGATACGCAGTATTTT. As protein: CASSRTMRADTQYF. The V gene is TRBV27, the J gene TRBJ2-3, with D hard to call. This CDR3 has 14 amino acids. Trimming stripped 5 bases from V and 4 bases from J, with 13 bases between. Germline V gene sequence: CDR1 MNHEY, CDR2 SMNVEV (reference sequence).